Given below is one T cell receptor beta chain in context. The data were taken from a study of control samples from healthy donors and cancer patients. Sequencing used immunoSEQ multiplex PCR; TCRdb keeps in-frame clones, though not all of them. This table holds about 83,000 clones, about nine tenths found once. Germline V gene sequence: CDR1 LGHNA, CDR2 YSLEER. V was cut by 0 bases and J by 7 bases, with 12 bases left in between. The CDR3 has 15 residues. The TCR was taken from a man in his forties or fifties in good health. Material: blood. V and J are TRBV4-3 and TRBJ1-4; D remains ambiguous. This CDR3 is CASSQDSILGEKLFF. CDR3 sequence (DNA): TGCGCCAGCAGCCAAGATTCTATACTCGGTGAAAAACTGTTTTTT.